A single sample is the source of the 23 T cell receptor beta chains below, sequenced in a study of cytomegalovirus exposure and HLA in healthy donors. The PCR ran on 60 Vbeta and 13 Jbeta primers. The data were produced by immunoSEQ multiplex PCR, yet TCRdb's version contains in-frame clones alone and is incomplete. This sample has 150,000 to 200,000 clones; approximately 75% occur once, and the top ten carry about 3.8%. Sequenced: PBMCs. These receptor sequences come from a man aged 25-45 years in good health and CMV-seropositive.

In this sample, this clone turned up once. As DNA, the CDR3 is TGCGCCAGCAGTCATCGGAGGACAGGGCGTGATGAGCAGTTCTTC. This gives the protein CASSHRRTGRDEQFF. The V call is TRBV23-1, the J call TRBJ2-1; TRBD1 matches 8 bases. TRBV23-1 is sorted into the ORF group, with uncertain function. The CDR3 covers 15 residues. Trimming cost V 3 bases and J 8 bases; bases outside gene matches: 9.

V and J are TRBV11-3 and TRBJ2-1; 15 nucleotides align to TRBD2. V gave up 4 bases and J gave up 10 bases; unmatched junction bases: 2. From germline, CDR1 is SGHNT and CDR2 YENEEA. The CDR3 is 14 amino acids. The DNA for the CDR3 is TGTGCCAGCAGCTCGGGACTAGCGGGGGGAGAGCAGTTCTTC. It codes for CASSSGLAGGEQFF. The full variable domain, in which reference TRBV11-3 and TRBJ2-1 provide the parts outside the CDR3, is EAGVVQSPRYKIIEKKQPVAFWCNPISGHNTLYWYLQNLGQGPELLIRYENEEAVDDSQLPKDRFSAERLKGVDSTLKIQPAELGDSAVYLCASSSGLAGGEQFFGPGTRLTVL.

The chain couples TRBV7-7 to TRBJ2-5, with TRBD1 matching 7 bases. Trimming removed 2 bases from V and 3 bases from J; junction bases left unmatched: 3. This CDR3 is 14 amino acids long. The germline V gene has CDR1 SSHAT and CDR2 FNYEAQ (reference sequence). CDR3 bases: TGTGCCAGCAGCTTAACAGGGGCAGAAGAGACCCAGTACTTC. This sequence encodes CASSLTGAEETQYF.

CDR3: CASRNRGRVNTEAFF. As DNA, the CDR3 is TGTGCCAGCAGGAACAGGGGGCGCGTGAACACTGAAGCTTTCTTT. The V and J genes are TRBV27 and TRBJ1-1; 9 bases line up with TRBD1. CDR1 is MNHEY, CDR2 SMNVEV, per germline (reference sequence). The junction had 5 bases not matched to a gene; V was cut back by 6 bases and J by 0 bases. This CDR3 is 15 amino acids long.

As DNA, the CDR3 is TGTGCCAGCAGTTACTACACCAACCAAGAGACCCAGTACTTC. This translates into CASSYYTNQETQYF. J is TRBJ2-5 and V is TRBV6-5; D is unclear. Germline V lookup: CDR1 MNHEY, CDR2 SVGAGI. V lost 1 base, J lost 0 bases, and 6 bases lay in between. This CDR3 is 14 amino acids long.

The chain has TRBV29-1 and TRBJ2-7, with 7 bases lining up with TRBD1. The length of the CDR3 is 12 residues. Germline assignment: CDR1 SQVTM and CDR2 ANQGSEA. After removal of 6 bases from V and 0 bases from J, the junction contained 2 bases not matched to a gene. The DNA for the CDR3 is TGCAGCGTGAGACAGGGCTCCTACGAGCAGTACTTC. Residues: CSVRQGSYEQYF.

The chain joins TRBV7-2 to TRBJ1-1, with D perhaps matching TRBD1 (6 bases). Germline values: CDR1 SGHTA, CDR2 FQGNSA. This CDR3 region has 14 residues. V was clipped by 5 bases and J by 3 bases, with 13 bases between them. CDR3 in amino acids: CASSIGQGYTEAFF. The CDR3 DNA reads as TGTGCCAGCAGCATAGGCCAGGGGTACACTGAAGCTTTCTTT.

This clone was counted a few times. The V gene is TRBV5-4, the J gene TRBJ1-2; D possibly corresponds to TRBD1 (6 bases). The germline V gene has CDR1 SGHNT and CDR2 YYREEE (reference sequence). This CDR3 region has 16 residues. Trimming removed 0 bases from V and 0 bases from J, with 12 bases in between. The CDR3 protein is CASSLVRGYTNYGYTF. For the CDR3, the DNA is TGTGCCAGCAGCTTGGTCAGGGGATATACTAACTATGGCTACACCTTC.

This chain joins TRBV7-9 and TRBJ1-2, with D perhaps matching TRBD1 (6 bases). Germline-derived CDR1 and CDR2 are SEHNR and FQNEAQ (reference sequence). The CDR3 is made up of 16 amino acids. Trimming removed 1 base from V and 5 bases from J, with 17 bases in between. CDR3 DNA sequence: TGTGCCAGCAGCTTAGTTGGCAGGGGAGAAGATTATGGCTACACCTTC. Its protein product is CASSLVGRGEDYGYTF.

The DNA of the CDR3 is TGTGCCAGCAGCCCAGGACAGGGAGCCTACGAGCAGTACTTC. The encoded protein is CASSPGQGAYEQYF. V usage is TRBV7-3 and J usage is TRBJ2-7; 8 bases match TRBD1. The CDR3 totals 14 residues. The germline V gene encodes CDR1 SGHTA and CDR2 FQGTGA. J lost 2 bases, V lost 5 bases, and 5 bases had no gene match.

V gene TRBV19 combines with J gene TRBJ1-1; D unclear. Germline lookup yields CDR1 LNHDA and CDR2 SQIVND (reference sequence). V was cut by 6 bases and J by 0 bases, with 8 bases left in between. The CDR3 loop spans 13 amino acids. This CDR3 is CASRSVMNTEAFF. The CDR3 nucleotides read TGTGCCAGTAGGAGCGTTATGAACACTGAAGCTTTCTTT.

This clone was observed a few times. The rearrangement joins TRBV19 to TRBJ2-7; 8 bases match TRBD1. The V gene's germline CDR1 is LNHDA and CDR2 SQIVND (reference sequence). V gave up 0 bases and J gave up 1 base; unmatched junction bases: 14. The CDR3 is made up of 19 amino acids. The CDR3 DNA reads TGTGCCAGTAGTATAGATTTAATGGGACCAGGGGGCACTTCCTACGAGCAGTACTTC. It yields the protein CASSIDLMGPGGTSYEQYF.

This chain joins TRBV2 and TRBJ2-7; 7 nucleotides match TRBD2. This CDR3 has 14 amino acids. V was clipped by 2 bases and J by 0 bases; unmatched bases: 1. From germline, CDR1 is SNHLY and CDR2 FYNNEI. The CDR3 spells CASSEREGSYEQYF. The CDR3 DNA sequence: TGTGCCAGCAGTGAAAGGGAGGGCTCCTACGAGCAGTACTTC.

The table lists this clone with a count of one. The sample has other DNA sequences that encode this CDR3 too. The rearrangement joins TRBV7-2 to TRBJ1-5; D might be TRBD1 (5 bases). The CDR3 is 14 residues long. CDR1 and CDR2 (germline): SGHTA, FQGNSA. The V and J ends lost 1 base and 4 bases respectively, with 8 bases between them. The CDR3 protein is CASSLVGANQPQHF. In DNA form, the CDR3 reads TGTGCCAGCAGCTTAGTTGGGGCGAATCAGCCCCAGCATTTT.

This chain connects TRBV9 to TRBJ2-7; TRBD2 agrees at 14 bases. V was clipped by 3 bases and J by 9 bases; unmatched bases: 11. From germline, CDR1 is SGDLS and CDR2 YYNGEE. The CDR3 is 16 amino acids. The CDR3 here is CASSARMGLAGEWQYF. The CDR3 DNA follows: TGTGCCAGCAGCGCTAGAATGGGACTAGCGGGGGAGTGGCAGTACTTC.

V is TRBV19 and J is TRBJ1-5, with 8 bases identical to TRBD1. Trimming took 6 bases from V and 5 from J; bases not matched to a gene: 6. CDR3 size: 14 residues. The V gene's germline CDR1 is LNHDA and CDR2 SQIVND (reference sequence). CDR3 bases: TGTGCCAGTAGGGACAGGGAATCCCATCAGCCCCAGCATTTT. It translates to CASRDRESHQPQHF.

The chain is built from TRBV6-5 and TRBJ2-5; 9 positions agree with TRBD2. Germline V gene lookup returns CDR1 MNHEY and CDR2 SVGAGI. V was pared by 6 bases and J by 7 bases, with 9 bases of the junction left unmatched. The CDR3 has 14 residues. The CDR3 DNA reads as TGTGCCAGCAGCCTGACTAGCGGCGACCGGACCCAGTACTTC. This translates into CASSLTSGDRTQYF.

The chain carries TRBV7-9 and TRBJ2-6, with a possible D match to TRBD2 (5 bases). Trimming pared 7 bases from V and 2 bases from J, leaving 9 bases between. The CDR3 is made up of 14 amino acids. In germline, CDR1 is SEHNR, CDR2 FQNEAQ (reference sequence). The CDR3 is CASTSGAGANVLTF. The DNA for the CDR3 is TGTGCCAGCACCTCCGGGGCTGGGGCCAACGTCCTGACTTTC.

The chain carries TRBV5-1 and TRBJ2-2, with D uncertain. This CDR3 has 15 residues. The ends were cut back, 0 bases at V and 1 base at J, with 7 bases in the middle. The germline gives CDR1 SGHRS, CDR2 YFSETQ. CDR3 coding DNA: TGCGCCAGCAGCTTGGTGAGCGTGAACACCGGGGAGCTGTTTTTT. This translates into CASSLVSVNTGELFF.

The chain links TRBV28 to TRBJ1-6; TRBD1 aligns across 7 bases. The CDR3 extends over 16 amino acids. Germline CDR1 and CDR2: MDHEN and SYDVKM. J gave up 3 bases and V 6 bases, and 8 bases lay outside the gene matches. The CDR3 loop is CASSSGTDIYNSPLHF. CDR3 nucleotides: TGTGCCAGCAGCTCCGGGACAGACATCTATAATTCACCCCTCCACTTT.

This clone was detected a few times. This chain joins TRBV5-6 and TRBJ1-4; D not certain. Between the trimmed V and J ends, which lost 1 base and 0 bases, there was a span of 10 bases. Germline CDR1 and CDR2: SGHDT and YYEEEE. There are 16 residues in the CDR3. In nucleotides, the CDR3 is TGTGCCAGCAGCTTGAAGCGGACTGCAACTAATGAAAAACTGTTTTTT. Residues: CASSLKRTATNEKLFF.

The V and J genes are TRBV5-1 and TRBJ1-5; D gene ambiguous. The CDR3 is 16 residues long. V gave up 2 bases and J gave up 3 bases, with 15 bases separating them. Germline V CDR1 and CDR2: SGHRS, YFSETQ. This chain's CDR3 is CASSFPRRLANQPQHF. The CDR3 bases are TGCGCCAGCAGCTTCCCTAGACGTTTGGCCAATCAGCCCCAGCATTTT.

The chain has TRBV2 and TRBJ2-2; no definite D call. V shed 1 base and J shed 7 bases, with 7 bases lying between them. CDR1 is SNHLY and CDR2 is FYNNEI in the germline V gene. The CDR3 is 13 residues long. CDR3 sequence (DNA): TGTGCCAGCAGTGAAGGGTGGAGCGGGGAGCTGTTTTTT. Its translation: CASSEGWSGELFF.